Listed below are T cell receptor beta chains from one sample, sequenced in a study of read filtering for tumor transcriptome and immune sequencing. TCRdb re-analysed the reads in MiXCR, keeping a single row per CDR3 protein. The sample comprises about 38,000 distinct CDR3 sequences, 13% to 15% of which are singletons, and 18% rests with the top ten. Sample: a population of CD138-negative cells sorted from bone marrow. Receptors were obtained from a donor at least 40 years old with multiple myeloma. CDR3s include the opening cysteine and the closing phenylalanine or tryptophan. The D gene is left open where the match is weak. Clone size is stated in some rows and not others, as once, few, many or a class when expanded.

many	TRBJ1-2	TRBV6-2/TRBV6-3	-	CASSYSAVNGYTF	TGTGCCAGCAGTTACTCGGCCGTCAATGGCTACACCTTC
many	TRBJ1-6	TRBV4-1	-	CASSQDHRPDNSPLHF	TGCGCCAGCAGCCAAGATCACAGACCGGACAATTCACCCCTCCACTTT
many	TRBJ2-7	TRBV2	-	CASSGLNEQYF	TGTGCCAGCAGTGGTCTTAACGAGCAGTACTTC
many	TRBJ2-2	TRBV20-1	TRBD2	CSARDLASGGADTGELFF	TGCAGTGCTAGAGATCTGGCTAGCGGGGGGGCTGACACCGGGGAGCTGTTTTTT
hyperexpanded	TRBJ2-6	TRBV5-1	TRBD2	CASRLAGGSGANVLTF	TGTGCCAGCAGACTAGCGGGGGGCTCTGGGGCCAACGTCCTGACTTTC
medium-sized	TRBJ2-1	TRBV11-2	-	CASTSPGLSYNEQFF	TGTGCCAGCACTTCCCCAGGGCTCTCCTACAATGAGCAGTTCTTC
many	TRBJ1-5	TRBV19	-	CASSIGRPQHF	TGTGCCAGTAGTATCGGCCGGCCCCAGCATTTT
many	TRBJ2-1	TRBV15	TRBD1	CATSGRQGEGEQFF	TGTGCCACCAGCGGACGACAGGGGGAAGGTGAGCAGTTCTTC
many	TRBJ2-4	TRBV28	-	CASSLRSTNIQYF	TGTGCCAGCAGTTTACGGTCGACAAACATTCAGTACTTC
-	TRBJ1-6	TRBV5-1	-	CASRLSDSPLRF	TGCGCCAGCAGACTATCGGATTCACCCCTCCGCTTT
many	TRBJ1-5	TRBV7-6	-	CASNRGRGDSNQPQHF	TGTGCCAGCAACCGGGGTCGAGGAGATAGCAATCAGCCCCAGCATTTT
-	TRBJ2-5	TRBV7-3	-	CASSFSGLRGETQYF	TGTGCCAGCAGCTTCAGTGGGTTAAGGGGGGAGACCCAGTACTTC
many	TRBJ1-1	TRBV12-3/TRBV12-4	-	CASSFKAGSEAFF	TGTGCCAGCAGTTTTAAGGCAGGATCGGAAGCTTTCTTT
-	TRBJ2-3	TRBV5-8	-	CASSLVGTRGDTQYF	TGTGCCAGCAGCTTGGTGGGGACCAGAGGAGATACGCAGTATTTT
many	TRBJ1-5	TRBV28	-	CASSFPGSNQPQHF	TGTGCCAGCAGTTTTCCTGGGAGCAATCAGCCCCAGCATTTT
many	TRBJ2-1	TRBV2	TRBD2	CASRTSGGAGEQFF	TGTGCCAGCAGAACTAGCGGGGGGGCCGGCGAGCAGTTCTTC
few	TRBJ1-1	TRBV3-1	-	CASSQFGVGDTEAFF	TGTGCCAGCAGCCAGTTTGGGGTCGGTGACACTGAAGCTTTCTTT
many	TRBJ1-5	TRBV6-2/TRBV6-3	-	CASGLGNQPQHF	TGTGCCAGCGGCCTCGGAAATCAGCCCCAGCATTTT
many	TRBJ2-5	TRBV20-1	-	CSASSGLIQETQYF	TGCAGTGCTAGCTCGGGACTGATCCAAGAGACCCAGTACTTC
many	TRBJ2-3	TRBV10-3	-	CAISDGTDTQYF	TGTGCCATCAGTGACGGAACAGATACGCAGTATTTT
many	TRBJ2-3	TRBV20-1	-	CSALLAVSTDTQYF	TGCAGTGCTCTCCTGGCCGTCTCCACAGATACGCAGTATTTT
many	TRBJ2-1	TRBV3-1	-	CASSQAGTRNEQFF	TGTGCCAGCAGCCAAGCGGGGACCCGCAATGAGCAGTTCTTC
-	TRBJ2-7	TRBV12-3/TRBV12-4	-	CASSSFQGHEQYF	TGTGCCAGCAGTTCGTTTCAGGGGCACGAGCAGTACTTC
-	TRBJ2-5	TRBV29-1	-	CSGMTGGETQYF	TGCAGCGGGATGACAGGCGGAGAGACCCAGTACTTC
many	TRBJ1-1	TRBV5-1	-	CASTGTPEGDTEAFF	TGCGCCAGCACCGGGACCCCCGAGGGGGACACTGAAGCTTTCTTT
many	TRBJ1-4	TRBV5-1	TRBD1	CASSAGQGGREKLFF	TGCGCCAGCAGCGCTGGACAGGGAGGACGAGAAAAACTGTTTTTT
-	TRBJ1-5	TRBV7-2	-	CASSLALGVSNQPQHF	TGTGCCAGCAGCTTAGCGCTCGGGGTTAGCAATCAGCCCCAGCATTTT
many	TRBJ1-4	TRBV29-1	-	CSVLGDATNEKLFF	TGCAGCGTTTTGGGGGATGCAACTAATGAAAAACTGTTTTTT
many	TRBJ1-2	TRBV28	-	CASSPPSPNYGYTF	TGTGCCAGCAGCCCGCCCTCCCCTAACTATGGCTACACCTTC
medium-sized	TRBJ2-1	TRBV29-1	-	CSAPRGASSYNEQFF	TGCAGCGCTCCCCGGGGGGCCAGCTCCTACAATGAGCAGTTCTTC
many	TRBJ1-5	TRBV20-1	TRBD1	CSARATGNQPQHF	TGCAGTGCTAGAGCGACAGGGAATCAGCCCCAGCATTTT
many	TRBJ2-3	TRBV20-1	-	CSASLSRTDTQYF	TGCAGTGCTAGTCTGTCCCGCACAGATACGCAGTATTTT
many	TRBJ2-3	TRBV7-9	-	CASSFAWQRSTDTQYF	TGTGCCAGCAGCTTCGCTTGGCAGCGAAGCACAGATACGCAGTATTTT
-	TRBJ2-5	TRBV7-9	-	CASSPGVGIRETQYF	TGTGCCAGCAGCCCAGGGGTGGGTATCCGGGAGACCCAGTACTTC
many	TRBJ2-3	TRBV2	-	CASSVSRGANTDTQYF	TGTGCCAGCAGTGTAAGCCGTGGTGCTAACACAGATACGCAGTATTTT
many	TRBJ1-5	TRBV9	-	CASSVATGQPQHF	TGTGCCAGCAGCGTAGCTACAGGTCAGCCCCAGCATTTT
many	TRBJ2-3	TRBV18	TRBD2	CASSPTSGDTDTQYF	TGTGCCAGCTCACCGACTAGCGGGGATACAGATACGCAGTATTTT
many	TRBJ1-1	TRBV5-1	-	CASSLTALNTEAFF	TGCGCCAGCAGCTTGACAGCGTTGAACACTGAAGCTTTCTTT
many	TRBJ2-5	TRBV24-1	TRBD1	CATYRDRGGGETQYF	TGTGCCACCTATCGGGACAGGGGAGGAGGAGAGACCCAGTACTTC
many	TRBJ1-5	TRBV18	-	CASSPTPGQHNQPQHF	TGTGCCAGCTCACCAACCCCTGGACAGCACAATCAGCCCCAGCATTTT
-	TRBJ2-1	TRBV12-3/TRBV12-4	-	CASSPRQGIYNEQLF	TGTGCCAGCAGTCCACGGCAGGGCATCTACAATGAGCAGCTCTTC
many	TRBJ2-1	TRBV5-1	-	CASSLFRVGDNEQFF	TGCGCCAGCAGCTTGTTTCGGGTCGGCGACAATGAGCAGTTCTTC
-	TRBJ2-1	TRBV12-3/TRBV12-4	TRBD2	CASSPLAGGLGNEQLF	TGTGCCAGCAGCCCCCTAGCGGGGGGGCTGGGCAATGAGCAGCTCTTC
many	TRBJ1-1	TRBV6-1	TRBD1	CASSESRRTGVNTEAFF	TGTGCCAGCAGTGAATCCAGGAGGACAGGGGTTAACACTGAAGCTTTCTTT
many	TRBJ2-5	TRBV12-3/TRBV12-4	-	CASSSGWGDGETQYF	TGTGCCAGCAGTTCAGGGTGGGGGGACGGAGAGACCCAGTACTTC
many	TRBJ2-1	TRBV5-1	-	CASLEFGDEQFF	TGCGCCAGCTTGGAGTTTGGGGATGAGCAGTTCTTC
many	TRBJ2-7	TRBV6-5	-	CASRPPGHDYEYF	TGTGCCAGCAGACCGCCGGGACATGACTACGAGTACTTC
many	TRBJ2-1	TRBV30	TRBD2	CAWDGTSRPNEQFF	TGTGCCTGGGATGGGACTAGCCGTCCCAATGAGCAGTTCTTC
many	TRBJ2-5	TRBV7-9	-	CASSTLEETQYF	TGTGCCAGCAGCACCCTCGAGGAGACCCAGTACTTC
many	TRBJ2-2	TRBV7-8	TRBD2	CASSLAGGDTGELFF	TGTGCCAGCAGCTTAGCGGGGGGGGACACCGGGGAGCTGTTTTTT
many	TRBJ2-2	TRBV10-3	-	CAIRGSTSTGELFF	TGTGCCATCAGGGGGTCAACGTCCACCGGGGAGCTGTTTTTT
many	TRBJ1-1	TRBV6-5	-	CASSYSETAKAFF	TGTGCCAGCAGTTACTCGGAGACAGCGAAGGCTTTCTTT
many	TRBJ1-2	TRBV20-1	-	CSARVGGYGYTF	TGCAGTGCTAGAGTGGGAGGCTATGGCTACACCTTC
many	TRBJ2-3	TRBV4-3	TRBD2	CASSLKGGGADTQYF	TGCGCCAGCAGCCTTAAGGGCGGGGGGGCAGATACGCAGTATTTT
few	TRBJ2-1	TRBV7-9	TRBD2	CASSLSVGLAYNEQFF	TGTGCCAGCAGCTTGTCTGTGGGACTAGCTTACAATGAGCAGTTCTTC
many	TRBJ2-1	TRBV5-1	-	CASSLVEAWGEQFF	TGCGCCAGCAGCTTGGTTGAAGCTTGGGGTGAGCAGTTCTTC
medium-sized	TRBJ1-5	TRBV30	-	CAWSSIGVRQPQHF	TGTGCCTGGAGCTCCATAGGGGTGAGGCAGCCCCAGCATTTT